The rows below give T cell receptor beta chains drawn from one sample of a study of T-cell reconstitution after alpha-beta-depleted transplantation in children. TCRdb re-called the PCR reads with MiXCR, one entry per CDR3 protein. The data contain roughly 310,000 distinct CDR3 sequences, about a quarter of them singletons. The sequencing used PBMCs, mostly from graft donor cells, collected 180 days after TCRalphabeta/CD19-depleted stem cell transplant. The receptors were sampled from a male patient under 18 who had a stem cell transplant for acute lymphoblastic leukemia, so the T cells may come from the graft donor. The CDR3 runs from the conserved cysteine through the conserved F or W. D genes are given only for firm matches. Clone size appears in some rows only: once, few, many, or a class for an expanded clone.

V gene	D gene	J gene	clone size	CDR3 protein	CDR3 DNA
TRBV5-6	TRBD2	TRBJ2-5	few	CASSYEREVAETQYF	TGTGCCAGCAGCTACGAGCGGGAGGTGGCAGAGACCCAGTACTTC
TRBV28	.	TRBJ2-7	.	CASTPDLFGSYEQYF	TGTGCCAGCACCCCGGACCTCTTTGGTTCCTACGAGCAGTACTTC
TRBV20-1	.	TRBJ2-4	.	CSAMTQNIQYF	TGCAGTGCCATGACTCAAAACATTCAGTACTTC
TRBV5-1	TRBD1	TRBJ2-5	.	CASRKGTGVRLQETQYF	TGCGCCAGCAGAAAAGGGACAGGGGTGAGACTCCAAGAGACCCAGTACTTC
TRBV12-3/TRBV12-4	TRBD2	TRBJ2-4	.	CASNLAGVRNIQYF	TGTGCCAGCAACCTAGCGGGAGTGCGAAACATTCAGTACTTC
TRBV20-1	.	TRBJ2-1	few	CSARDLGGIPSYNEQFF	TGCAGTGCTAGAGATCTTGGAGGGATACCTTCCTACAATGAGCAGTTCTTC
TRBV28	.	TRBJ2-7	.	CASSLRREQYF	TGTGCCAGCAGTTTAAGGCGCGAGCAGTACTTC
TRBV27	.	TRBJ2-7	few	CASSSLRLTRGHEQYF	TGTGCCAGCAGTTCCCTTCGACTAACTCGAGGACACGAGCAGTACTTC
TRBV6-1	TRBD2	TRBJ2-7	few	CASIGLAGGLRAGYEQYF	TGTGCCAGCATTGGGCTAGCGGGAGGGCTTAGGGCCGGCTACGAGCAGTACTTC
TRBV20-1	.	TRBJ2-7	.	CSARAGRPRTYGSYEQYF	TGCAGTGCTAGAGCTGGGCGGCCTAGGACTTACGGGTCCTACGAGCAGTACTTC
TRBV4-1	TRBD2	TRBJ2-2	.	CASSQATSGRGFTGELFF	TGCGCCAGCAGCCAAGCGACTAGCGGGAGAGGTTTCACCGGGGAGCTGTTTTTT
TRBV6-1	.	TRBJ1-1	few	CASSARTTEAFF	TGTGCCAGCAGTGCCCGGACCACTGAAGCTTTCTTT
TRBV29-1	TRBD2	TRBJ2-3	.	CSVEWLRLAGAADTQYF	TGCAGCGTTGAATGGCTTCGACTAGCGGGAGCCGCAGATACGCAGTATTTT
TRBV20-1	.	TRBJ2-1	few	CSAPPGALSNEQFF	TGCAGTGCTCCTCCAGGGGCCCTTTCCAATGAGCAGTTCTTC
TRBV5-1	.	TRBJ2-5	.	CASSGAGIFPFGYETQYF	TGCGCCAGCAGCGGGGCGGGGATTTTCCCCTTTGGATATGAGACCCAGTACTTC
TRBV3-1	.	TRBJ2-3	once	CASSQDWRSVRSTDTQYF	TGTGCCAGCAGCCAAGATTGGCGTAGCGTAAGAAGCACAGATACGCAGTATTTT
TRBV9	.	TRBJ2-3	.	CASSVGSLAVTDTQYF	TGTGCCAGCAGCGTAGGATCCCTAGCCGTCACAGATACGCAGTATTTT
TRBV5-1	TRBD2	TRBJ2-1	many	CASSLLAGVGNEQFF	TGCGCCAGCAGCCTACTAGCGGGAGTTGGAAATGAGCAGTTCTTC
TRBV21-1	.	TRBJ2-2	few	CASSKRNPSGELFF	TGTGCCAGCAGCAAACGGAATCCATCCGGGGAGCTGTTTTTT
TRBV5-5	TRBD1	TRBJ1-1	few	CASSFQDRGTEAFF	TGTGCCAGCAGCTTCCAGGACAGGGGAACTGAAGCTTTCTTT
TRBV5-1	TRBD1	TRBJ1-2	few	CASGYGTDYGYTF	TGCGCCAGCGGGTACGGGACAGACTATGGCTACACCTTC
TRBV7-9	.	TRBJ1-4	few	CASSPPTRPANEKLFF	TGTGCCAGCAGCCCCCCCACCCGACCAGCTAATGAAAAACTGTTTTTT